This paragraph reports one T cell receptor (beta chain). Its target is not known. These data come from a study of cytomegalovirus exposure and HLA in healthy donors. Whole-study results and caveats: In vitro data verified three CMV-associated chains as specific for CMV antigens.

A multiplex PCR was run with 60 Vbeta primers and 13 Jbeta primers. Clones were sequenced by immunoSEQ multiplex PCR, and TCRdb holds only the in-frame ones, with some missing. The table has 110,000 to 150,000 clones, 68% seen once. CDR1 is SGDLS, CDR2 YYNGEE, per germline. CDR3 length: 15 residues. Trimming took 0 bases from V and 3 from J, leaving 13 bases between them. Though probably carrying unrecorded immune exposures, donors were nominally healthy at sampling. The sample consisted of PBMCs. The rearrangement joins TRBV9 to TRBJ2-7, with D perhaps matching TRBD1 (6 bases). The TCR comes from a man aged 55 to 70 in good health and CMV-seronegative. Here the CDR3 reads CASSVAGDPIYEQYF. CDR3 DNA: TGTGCCAGCAGCGTAGCAGGGGATCCTATCTACGAGCAGTACTTC.